Sequencing of this T cell receptor (beta chain) was carried out in a study of shared clonotypes between healthy human individuals. A word on this clone: Its antigen remains unidentified.

200 to 250 ng DNA, tens of thousands of T cell genomes, went into each sorted-subset replicate PCR. Generated by immunoSEQ multiplex PCR, the TCRdb table keeps only in-frame clones and is missing some. The table lists around 610,000 clones, approximately 96% of them singletons. V shed 9 bases, J shed 5 bases, and the junction held 4 bases outside the gene matches. The CDR3 has 11 amino acids. Germline CDR1 and CDR2: LNHDA and SQIVND (reference sequence). Naive CD8 cells were CD45RO-negative, positively selected for CCR7, excluding terminally differentiated effector memory CD45RA+ cells. Study-level points and caveats: The generation probabilities recorded for non-shared clonotypes fell below those of clonotypes shared by all four donors.

The specimen sequenced was naive CD8+ T cells sorted from blood. This sequence was found in a woman in her 30s in good health. J is TRBJ2-7 and V is TRBV19; 7 bases align to TRBD2. In DNA form, the CDR3 reads TGTGCCAGCAACGCGGGGGACGAGCAGTACTTC. Translating gives CASNAGDEQYF.